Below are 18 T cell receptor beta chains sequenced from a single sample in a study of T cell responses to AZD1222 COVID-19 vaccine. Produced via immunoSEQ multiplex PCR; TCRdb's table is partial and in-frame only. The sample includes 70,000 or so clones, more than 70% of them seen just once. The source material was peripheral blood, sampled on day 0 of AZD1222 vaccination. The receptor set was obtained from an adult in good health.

The chain's CDR3 is CATSRDAGQVYNEQFF. The CDR3, as DNA: TGTGCCACCAGCAGAGATGCGGGACAGGTCTACAATGAGCAGTTCTTC. The chain links TRBV15 to TRBJ2-1, with 8 bases lining up with TRBD1. Germline V CDR1 and CDR2: LNHNV, YYDKDF (reference sequence). This CDR3 has 16 amino acids. V gave up 0 bases and J gave up 3 bases; unmatched junction bases: 4.

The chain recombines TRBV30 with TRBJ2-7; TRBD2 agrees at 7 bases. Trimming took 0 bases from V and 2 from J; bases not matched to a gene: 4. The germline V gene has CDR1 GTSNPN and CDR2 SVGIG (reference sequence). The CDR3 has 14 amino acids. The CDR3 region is CAWSVTSGTYEQYF. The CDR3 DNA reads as TGTGCCTGGAGTGTAACGAGCGGGACCTACGAGCAGTACTTC. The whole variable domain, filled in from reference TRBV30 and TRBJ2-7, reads SQTIHQWPATLVQPVGSPLSLECTVEGTSNPNLYWYRQAAGRGLQLLFYSVGIGQISSEVPQNLSASRPQDRQFILSSKKLLLSDSGFYLCAWSVTSGTYEQYFGPGTRLTVT.

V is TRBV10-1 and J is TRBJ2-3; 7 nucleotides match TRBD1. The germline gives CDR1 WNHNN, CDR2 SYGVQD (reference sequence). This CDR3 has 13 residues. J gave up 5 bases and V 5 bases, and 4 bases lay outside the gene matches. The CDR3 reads CASSQYRGDTQYF. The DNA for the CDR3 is TGCGCCAGCAGTCAGTACAGGGGAGATACGCAGTATTTT.

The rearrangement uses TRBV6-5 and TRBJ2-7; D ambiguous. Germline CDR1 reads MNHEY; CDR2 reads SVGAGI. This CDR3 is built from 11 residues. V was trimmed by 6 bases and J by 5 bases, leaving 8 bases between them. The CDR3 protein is CASSRGNEQYF. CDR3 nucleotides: TGTGCCAGCAGCAGAGGTAACGAGCAGTACTTC.

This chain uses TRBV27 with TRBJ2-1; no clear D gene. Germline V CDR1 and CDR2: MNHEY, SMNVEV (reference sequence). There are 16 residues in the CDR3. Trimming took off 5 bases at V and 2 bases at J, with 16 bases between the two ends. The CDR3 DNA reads TGTGCCAGCAGTCCCCGGGCGGATTCCACCTACAATGAGCAGTTCTTC. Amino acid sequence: CASSPRADSTYNEQFF.

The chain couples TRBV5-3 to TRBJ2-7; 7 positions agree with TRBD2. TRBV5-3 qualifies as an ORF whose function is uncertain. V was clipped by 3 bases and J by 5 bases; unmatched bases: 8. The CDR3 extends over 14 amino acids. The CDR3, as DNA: TGTGCCAGAAGCTCAGGACTAGTGAGCGACGAGCAGTACTTC. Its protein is CARSSGLVSDEQYF.

CDR3 bases: TGTGCCAGCATATTACGGGCAGGGAACACTGAAGCTTTCTTT. Protein: CASILRAGNTEAFF. This chain uses TRBV2 with TRBJ1-1; D is undetermined. CDR1 is SNHLY, CDR2 FYNNEI, per germline. Trimming cost V 7 bases and J 1 base, with 13 bases left between them. CDR3 length: 14 amino acids.

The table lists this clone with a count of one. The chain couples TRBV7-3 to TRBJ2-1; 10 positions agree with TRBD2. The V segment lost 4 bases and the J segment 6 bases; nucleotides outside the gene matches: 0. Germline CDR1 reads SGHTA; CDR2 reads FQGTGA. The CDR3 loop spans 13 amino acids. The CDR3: CASSSSGGNEQFF. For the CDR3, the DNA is TGTGCCAGCAGCTCTAGCGGGGGCAATGAGCAGTTCTTC.

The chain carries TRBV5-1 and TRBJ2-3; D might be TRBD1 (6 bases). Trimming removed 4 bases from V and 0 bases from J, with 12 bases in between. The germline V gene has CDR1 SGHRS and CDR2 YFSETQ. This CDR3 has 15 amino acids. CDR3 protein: CASSVQGSSTDTQYF. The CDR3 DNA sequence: TGCGCCAGCAGCGTACAGGGTAGTAGCACAGATACGCAGTATTTT. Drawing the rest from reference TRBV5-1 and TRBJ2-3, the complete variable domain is KAGVTQTPRYLIKTRGQQVTLSCSPISGHRSVSWYQQTPGQGLQFLFEYFSETQRNKGNFPGRFSGRQFSNSRSEMNVSTLELGDSALYLCASSVQGSSTDTQYFGPGTRLTVL.

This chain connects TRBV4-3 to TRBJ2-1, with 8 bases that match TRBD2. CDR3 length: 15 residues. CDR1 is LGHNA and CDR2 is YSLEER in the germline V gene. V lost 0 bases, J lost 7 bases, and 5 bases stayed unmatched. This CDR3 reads CASSQDLRGGNEQFF. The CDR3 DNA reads TGCGCCAGCAGCCAAGATCTACGCGGGGGGAATGAGCAGTTCTTC.

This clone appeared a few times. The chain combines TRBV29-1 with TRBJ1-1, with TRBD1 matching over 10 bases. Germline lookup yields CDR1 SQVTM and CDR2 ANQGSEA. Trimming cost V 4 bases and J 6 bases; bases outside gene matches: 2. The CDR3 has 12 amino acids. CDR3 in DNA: TGCAGCGTTGGACAGGGGGCCGCTGAAGCTTTCTTT. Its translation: CSVGQGAAEAFF.

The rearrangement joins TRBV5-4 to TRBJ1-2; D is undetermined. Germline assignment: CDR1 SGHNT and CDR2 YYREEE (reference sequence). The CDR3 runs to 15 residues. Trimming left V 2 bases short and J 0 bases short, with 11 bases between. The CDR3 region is CASSFTRRPNYGYTF. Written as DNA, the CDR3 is TGTGCCAGCAGCTTTACCCGGCGGCCTAACTATGGCTACACCTTC.

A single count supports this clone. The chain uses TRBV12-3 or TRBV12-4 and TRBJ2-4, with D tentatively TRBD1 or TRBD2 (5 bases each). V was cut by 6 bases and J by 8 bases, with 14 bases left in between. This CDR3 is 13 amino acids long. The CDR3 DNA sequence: TGTGCCAGCAGATTGCAACAGGAGGACATTCAGTACTTC. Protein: CASRLQQEDIQYF.

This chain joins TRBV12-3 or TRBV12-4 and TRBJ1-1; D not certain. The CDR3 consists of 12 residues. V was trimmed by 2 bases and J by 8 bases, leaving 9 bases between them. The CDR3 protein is CASSLRFQEAFF. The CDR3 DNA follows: TGTGCCAGCAGTTTAAGGTTCCAGGAAGCTTTCTTT.

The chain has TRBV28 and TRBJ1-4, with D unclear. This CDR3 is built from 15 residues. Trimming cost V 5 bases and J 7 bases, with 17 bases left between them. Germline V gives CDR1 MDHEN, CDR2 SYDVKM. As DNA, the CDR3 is TGTGCCAGCAGTCTCTACGGGGTTGCGGGTGAAAAACTGTTTTTT. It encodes CASSLYGVAGEKLFF.

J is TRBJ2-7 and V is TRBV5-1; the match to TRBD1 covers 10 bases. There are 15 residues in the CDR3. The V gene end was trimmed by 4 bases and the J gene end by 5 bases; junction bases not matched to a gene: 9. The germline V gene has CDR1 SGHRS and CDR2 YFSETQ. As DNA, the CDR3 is TGCGCCAGCAGCGATGGGACAGGGGATCCCCACGAGCAGTACTTC. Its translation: CASSDGTGDPHEQYF. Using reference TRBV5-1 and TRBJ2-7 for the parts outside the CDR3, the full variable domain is KAGVTQTPRYLIKTRGQQVTLSCSPISGHRSVSWYQQTPGQGLQFLFEYFSETQRNKGNFPGRFSGRQFSNSRSEMNVSTLELGDSALYLCASSDGTGDPHEQYFGPGTRLTVT.

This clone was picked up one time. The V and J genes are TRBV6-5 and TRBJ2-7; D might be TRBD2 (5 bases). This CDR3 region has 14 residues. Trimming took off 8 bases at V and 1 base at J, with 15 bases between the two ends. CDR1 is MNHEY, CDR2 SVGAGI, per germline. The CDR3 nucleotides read TGTGCCAGCGTGAGAGTTCGGGGATCCTACGAGCAGTACTTC. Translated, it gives CASVRVRGSYEQYF.

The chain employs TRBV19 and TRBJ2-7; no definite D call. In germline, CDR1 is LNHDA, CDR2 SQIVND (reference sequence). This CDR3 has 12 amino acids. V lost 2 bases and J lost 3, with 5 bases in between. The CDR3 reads CASSIPGYEQYF. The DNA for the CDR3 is TGTGCCAGTAGTATACCGGGCTACGAGCAGTACTTC.